These 24 T cell receptor beta chains were all obtained from the same sample, sequenced in a study of CD8 T cells in Susac syndrome. cDNA came from about 0.51 to 1 ug RNA primed by random hexamers. TCRdb reprocessed the immunoSEQ multiplex PCR reads with MiXCR, giving one entry per CDR3 protein. This table has more than 200,000 distinct CDR3 sequences, about 94% appearing once. The sample comprised CD4+ T cells from PBMCs. The receptors stem from a human donor with Susac syndrome.

The V and J genes are TRBV9 and TRBJ2-1, with D uncertain. Trimming pared 3 bases from V and 7 bases from J, leaving 17 bases between. The CDR3 consists of 15 residues. The germline V gene encodes CDR1 SGDLS and CDR2 YYNGEE. CDR3 region: CASSGQAIPTNEQFF. CDR3 bases: TGTGCCAGCAGCGGCCAGGCAATACCTACTAATGAGCAGTTCTTC.

The V call is TRBV24-1, the J call TRBJ1-5, with 11 bases fitting TRBD1. Germline V gene sequence: CDR1 KGHDR, CDR2 SFDVKD. The CDR3 sequence is 17 residues long. With 4 bases clipped from V and 4 bases from J, the junction kept 8 bases outside the gene matches. Written as DNA, the CDR3 is TGTGCCACCAGTGAGCATGGGACAGGGGGGAGAAATCAGCCCCAGCATTTT. Translated, it gives CATSEHGTGGRNQPQHF.

CDR3: CASSLGQGLLLGQNIQYF. As DNA, the CDR3 is TGCGCCAGCAGCTTGGGACAGGGGCTGCTCCTGGGCCAAAACATTCAGTACTTC. J is TRBJ2-4 and V is TRBV5-1; 8 bases are a match to TRBD1. The CDR3 sequence is 18 residues long. The germline V gene has CDR1 SGHRS and CDR2 YFSETQ. V was clipped by 0 bases and J by 5 bases; unmatched bases: 13. The variable domain in full, with the rest retrieved from reference TRBV5-1 and TRBJ2-4, is KAGVTQTPRYLIKTRGQQVTLSCSPISGHRSVSWYQQTPGQGLQFLFEYFSETQRNKGNFPGRFSGRQFSNSRSEMNVSTLELGDSALYLCASSLGQGLLLGQNIQYFGAGTRLSVL.

CDR3 protein: CASTPELMNTEAFF. The CDR3 coding sequence is TGTGCCAGCACCCCGGAGTTAATGAACACTGAAGCTTTCTTT. The V call is TRBV5-4, the J call TRBJ1-1; D not certain. V was shortened by 6 bases and J by 0 bases, with 12 bases between the two germline ends. CDR1 is SGHNT, CDR2 YYREEE, per germline (reference sequence). This CDR3 region has 14 residues.

The chain couples TRBV20-1 to TRBJ1-6, with 9 positions matching TRBD1. The CDR3 is made up of 13 amino acids. Looked up from germline, CDR1 is DFQATT and CDR2 is SNEGSKA (reference sequence). V trimming: 5 bases; J trimming: 7 bases; junction bases outside the gene matches: 3. CDR3 nucleotides: TGCAGTGCTCTCGGACAGGGGAATTCACCCCTCCACTTT. Translation: CSALGQGNSPLHF.

The V and J genes are TRBV7-2 and TRBJ2-1; a weak D match, TRBD1 (6 bases). Per germline, CDR1 SGHTA and CDR2 FQGNSA. CDR3 length: 15 residues. Trimming stripped 7 bases from V and 4 bases from J, with 17 bases between. CDR3 DNA: TGTGCCAGCACCCAACAGGGCGCCATGTACAATGAGCAGTTCTTC. Encoded protein: CASTQQGAMYNEQFF. Filled out from reference TRBV7-2 and TRBJ2-1, the complete variable domain reads GAGVSQSPSNKVTEKGKDVELRCDPISGHTALYWYRQSLGQGLEFLIYFQGNSAPDKSGLPSDRFSAERTGGSVSTLTIQRTQQEDSAVYLCASTQQGAMYNEQFFGPGTRLTVL.

The chain recombines TRBV30 with TRBJ1-1; no firm D call. Germline V gene lookup returns CDR1 GTSNPN and CDR2 SVGIG (reference sequence). The CDR3 loop spans 12 amino acids. V was pared by 4 bases and J by 1 base, with 7 bases between. The CDR3, as DNA: TGTGCCTGGATCTCGGGGAACACTGAAGCTTTCTTT. Its protein is CAWISGNTEAFF. The entire variable domain, with the rest obtained from reference TRBV30 and TRBJ1-1, is as follows: SQTIHQWPATLVQPVGSPLSLECTVEGTSNPNLYWYRQAAGRGLQLLFYSVGIGQISSEVPQNLSASRPQDRQFILSSKKLLLSDSGFYLCAWISGNTEAFFGQGTRLTVV.

The chain has TRBV19 and TRBJ1-2; D is uncertain. The V gene's germline CDR1 is LNHDA and CDR2 SQIVND (reference sequence). The CDR3 has 14 amino acids. V gave up 2 bases and J gave up 3 bases, with 10 bases separating them. CDR3 protein: CASSISVTDYGYTF. For the CDR3, the DNA is TGTGCCAGTAGTATATCGGTCACGGACTATGGCTACACCTTC.

The gene calls are TRBV9 and TRBJ1-6; D gene uncertain. From germline, CDR1 is SGDLS and CDR2 YYNGEE. The CDR3 loop spans 14 amino acids. Between the trimmed V and J ends, which lost 0 bases and 7 bases, there was a span of 8 bases. The CDR3 is CASSVGQRNSPLHF. CDR3 in DNA: TGTGCCAGCAGCGTAGGTCAGCGCAATTCACCCCTCCACTTT. Full variable domain (rest looked up from reference TRBV9 and TRBJ1-6): DSGVTQTPKHLITATGQRVTLRCSPRSGDLSVYWYQQSLDQGLQFLIQYYNGEERAKGNILERFSAQQFPDLHSELNLSSLELGDSALYFCASSVGQRNSPLHFGNGTRLTVT.

The DNA for the CDR3 is TGTGCCTGGAGCGTACAAACAGGGGGAGGCACAGATACGCAGTATTTT. It translates to CAWSVQTGGGTDTQYF. The chain recombines TRBV30 with TRBJ2-3; TRBD1 matches at 8 bases. Germline V gives CDR1 GTSNPN, CDR2 SVGIG (reference sequence). The length of the CDR3 is 16 residues. The V and J ends lost 3 bases and 1 base, in that order; junction bases with no gene match: 9.

The rearrangement joins TRBV15 to TRBJ1-1; D unresolved. V was clipped by 0 bases and J by 1 base, with 6 bases between them. The CDR3 consists of 14 residues. Per germline, CDR1 LNHNV and CDR2 YYDKDF (reference sequence). The CDR3 nucleotides read TGTGCCACCAGCAGAGATGGGAAGAACACTGAAGCTTTCTTT. This gives the protein CATSRDGKNTEAFF.

V is TRBV9 and J is TRBJ2-3, with D perhaps TRBD2 (5 bases). V lost 0 bases and J 4 bases, leaving 9 bases between the germline ends. The CDR3 spans 14 residues. The germline CDR1 and CDR2 sequences are SGDLS and YYNGEE. DNA of the CDR3: TGTGCCAGCAGCGTAGACTCAGCGGCAGATACGCAGTATTTT. This encodes CASSVDSAADTQYF.

The chain carries TRBV7-9 and TRBJ1-5, with D tentatively TRBD1 (5 bases). Germline V lookup: CDR1 SEHNR, CDR2 FQNEAQ (reference sequence). Trimming cost V 4 bases and J 3 bases, with 10 bases left between them. The CDR3 length is 14 residues. Written as DNA, the CDR3 is TGTGCCAGCAGCTCGGGACTCCTCAATCAGCCCCAGCATTTT. Translated: CASSSGLLNQPQHF.

The V gene is TRBV5-1, the J gene TRBJ1-1; D perhaps matches TRBD1 (5 bases). Germline CDR1 SGHRS, CDR2 YFSETQ. The germline V and J ends were trimmed by 0 bases and 3 bases, with 12 bases remaining between them. The CDR3 runs 15 residues. CDR3 sequence (DNA): TGCGCCAGCAGCTTGGTTCAGGGACTGCACACTGAAGCTTTCTTT. The encoded protein is CASSLVQGLHTEAFF.

The gene calls are TRBV9 and TRBJ2-1; weak D call: TRBD1 (6 bases). Trimming cost V 4 bases and J 5 bases, with 13 bases left between them. The CDR3 contains 14 residues. Germline lookup yields CDR1 SGDLS and CDR2 YYNGEE. The CDR3, as DNA: TGTGCCAGCAGCATCCGGGACAATGACAATGAGCAGTTCTTC. Amino acids: CASSIRDNDNEQFF.

The chain links TRBV19 to TRBJ1-1; D is ambiguous. V was shortened by 7 bases and J by 0 bases, with 9 bases between the two germline ends. CDR3 length equals 13 residues. Germline V lookup: CDR1 LNHDA, CDR2 SQIVND (reference sequence). CDR3: CASIHGLNTEAFF. The CDR3, as DNA: TGTGCCAGTATCCACGGACTGAACACTGAAGCTTTCTTT.

This chain links TRBV28 with TRBJ1-1; a weak D match, TRBD1 (6 bases). The germline CDR1 and CDR2 sequences are MDHEN and SYDVKM. The V end was cut by 7 bases, the J end by 1 base, with 16 bases between. The CDR3 spans 15 residues. CDR3 in DNA: TGTGCCAGCACCACTCCAGGGGCCGCGAACACTGAAGCTTTCTTT. Translated: CASTTPGAANTEAFF. The variable domain in full, with the rest retrieved from reference TRBV28 and TRBJ1-1, is DVKVTQSSRYLVKRTGEKVFLECVQDMDHENMFWYRQDPGLGLRLIYFSYDVKMKEKGDIPEGYSVSREKKERFSLILESASTNQTSMYLCASTTPGAANTEAFFGQGTRLTVV.

The rearrangement uses TRBV25-1 and TRBJ1-1; D perhaps matches TRBD1 (6 bases). Germline CDR1 is MGHDK and CDR2 is SYGVNS. V gave up 4 bases and J gave up 0 bases, with 18 bases separating them. The CDR3 is 17 residues long. The CDR3 DNA follows: TGTGCCAGCAGTGCGGCAAGGGGGTCAGGAATGAACACTGAAGCTTTCTTT. This gives the protein CASSAARGSGMNTEAFF.

The gene calls are TRBV27 and TRBJ2-5; D is undetermined. Germline V lookup: CDR1 MNHEY, CDR2 SMNVEV (reference sequence). The ends were cut back, 6 bases at V and 1 base at J, with 6 bases in the middle. The length of the CDR3 is 12 residues. CDR3 DNA sequence: TGTGCCAGCAGGAATGTCCAAGAGACCCAGTACTTC. Translating it yields CASRNVQETQYF.

The chain uses TRBV5-4 and TRBJ2-5; 11 bases fit TRBD2. Germline loops: CDR1 SGHNT, CDR2 YYREEE (reference sequence). J was trimmed by 5 bases and V by 0 bases; bases with no gene match: 3. The CDR3 has 15 residues. The CDR3 bases are TGTGCCAGCAGCTTGGTTAGCGGGGGGGCGGAGACCCAGTACTTC. It codes for CASSLVSGGAETQYF.

Only one count was recorded for this clonotype. The chain has TRBV5-4 and TRBJ2-5; D gene ambiguous. The CDR3 contains 12 residues. CDR1 and CDR2 from the germline V gene are SGHNT and YYREEE (reference sequence). The V end was cut by 9 bases, the J end by 5 bases, with 14 bases between. This chain's CDR3 is CATAQSGETQYF. The DNA for the CDR3 is TGTGCCACCGCACAGTCCGGGGAGACCCAGTACTTC. The full variable domain, with the rest looked up from reference TRBV5-4 and TRBJ2-5, is ETGVTQSPTHLIKTRGQQVTLRCSSQSGHNTVSWYQQALGQGPQFIFQYYREEENGRGNFPPRFSGLQFPNYSSELNVNALELDDSALYLCATAQSGETQYFGPGTRLLVL.

This chain links TRBV4-3 with TRBJ2-7; TRBD1 might be the D (7 bases). Germline V gene lookup returns CDR1 LGHNA and CDR2 YSLEER. V was clipped by 4 bases and J by 2 bases, with 15 bases between them. This CDR3 is built from 15 residues. Here the CDR3 DNA reads TGCGCCAGCAGCCGAGCCGCAGGGGGGACCTACGAGCAGTACTTC. The encoded protein is CASSRAAGGTYEQYF.

The rearrangement joins TRBV20-1 to TRBJ1-2, with 7 bases lining up with TRBD1. Trimming took 3 bases from V and 8 from J; bases not matched to a gene: 12. From germline, CDR1 is DFQATT and CDR2 SNEGSKA (reference sequence). The CDR3 sequence is 14 residues long. The CDR3 sequence: CSARRQGKDGGYTF. Written as DNA, the CDR3 is TGCAGTGCTAGGCGACAGGGAAAAGATGGCGGCTACACCTTC.

The chain uses TRBV12-3 or TRBV12-4 and TRBJ1-6; 7 bases map to TRBD1. Losses at the gene ends were 8 bases for V and 9 bases for J; bases not matched to a gene: 7. The CDR3 length is 13 residues. The CDR3 nucleotides read TGTGCCAGCGGGACAGCGGAGGGTTCACCCCTCCACTTT. This translates into CASGTAEGSPLHF.